Following are 29 T cell receptor beta chains from one sample sequenced in a study of blood T cell repertoires in COVID-19. Using immunoSEQ multiplex PCR, the repertoire was profiled, and TCRdb retains in-frame clones only, with some absent. Of some 21,000 clones listed, 86% were seen once; the top ten hold 15% to 20%. The specimen sequenced was peripheral blood. The receptor source for this set is a human donor with acute or convalescent COVID-19. The donor label of this sample is uncertain.

The CDR3 here is CASSSRAMNTEAFF. DNA for the CDR3: TGTGCCAGCAGTAGCAGGGCTATGAACACTGAAGCTTTCTTT. This chain connects TRBV6-2 or TRBV6-3 to TRBJ1-1; possibly TRBD1 for D (5 bases). The CDR3 extends over 14 amino acids. Germline V gives CDR1 MNHEY, CDR2 SVGEGT. Between the trimmed V and J ends, which lost 5 bases and 0 bases, there was a span of 10 bases.

This clone occurred once. The chain employs TRBV6-5 and TRBJ2-7, with a weak D call TRBD2 (5 bases). Trimming removed 4 bases from V and 3 bases from J, with 13 bases in between. The CDR3 extends over 14 amino acids. Germline V gene data show CDR1 as MNHEY and CDR2 as SVGAGI. The CDR3 loop is CASSFQRQNYEQYF. CDR3 nucleotide sequence: TGTGCCAGCAGTTTTCAGCGGCAAAACTACGAGCAGTACTTC.

The chain joins TRBV4-1 to TRBJ2-2; D not certain. V lost 0 bases, J lost 9 bases, and 8 bases lay in between. This CDR3 comprises 13 residues. CDR1 is MGHRA and CDR2 is YSYEKL in the germline V gene. CDR3 loop: CASSQEVRWELFF. CDR3 DNA: TGCGCCAGCAGCCAAGAAGTGCGGTGGGAGCTGTTTTTT.

The CDR3 nucleotides are TGTGCCAGCAGCTTAGAAATGCGGGGGGGCCTCGCAGAGACCCAGTACTTC. It yields the protein CASSLEMRGGLAETQYF. V is TRBV11-2 and J is TRBJ2-5; 9 bases are a match to TRBD2. The J segment lost 4 bases and the V segment lost 0 bases, leaving 9 bases of the junction unmatched. This CDR3 has 17 residues. Per the germline V gene, CDR1 is SGHAT and CDR2 is FQNNGV. Together with reference TRBV11-2 and TRBJ2-5, the CDR3 gives the full variable domain: EAGVAQSPRYKIIEKRQSVAFWCNPISGHATLYWYQQILGQGPKLLIQFQNNGVVDDSQLPKDRFSAERLKGVDSTLKIQPAKLEDSAVYLCASSLEMRGGLAETQYFGPGTRLLVL.

V and J are TRBV9 and TRBJ1-1, with a tentative D call TRBD1 (6 bases). The germline V and J ends were trimmed by 0 bases and 0 bases, with 12 bases remaining between them. Germline V gene data show CDR1 as SGDLS and CDR2 as YYNGEE. The CDR3 runs 16 residues. The CDR3 coding sequence is TGTGCCAGCAGCGTAGGTGGGGCAGGGGTGAACACTGAAGCTTTCTTT. Amino acid sequence: CASSVGGAGVNTEAFF.

The genes are TRBV15 and TRBJ1-5; 10 bases are shared with TRBD1. The CDR3 loop spans 14 amino acids. Trimming took 3 bases from V and 7 from J; bases not matched to a gene: 3. Germline assignment: CDR1 LNHNV and CDR2 YYDKDF (reference sequence). CDR3 residues: CATSRGDRGQPQHF. The CDR3 DNA follows: TGTGCCACCAGCAGGGGGGACAGGGGACAGCCCCAGCATTTT.

The gene calls are TRBV7-9 and TRBJ1-2; D is uncertain. V dropped 3 bases and J dropped 5 bases, with 13 bases sitting between them. CDR3 size: 14 residues. Germline V gene data show CDR1 as SEHNR and CDR2 as FQNEAQ (reference sequence). The CDR3 here is CASSFDEGTYGYTF. The CDR3 DNA sequence: TGTGCCAGCAGCTTTGACGAGGGAACTTATGGCTACACCTTC.

The chain uses TRBV4-1 and TRBJ2-3; 7 bases map to TRBD1. Germline V gene data show CDR1 as MGHRA and CDR2 as YSYEKL. The CDR3 covers 16 residues. J gave up 1 base and V 0 bases, and 4 bases lay outside the gene matches. The CDR3 DNA is TGCGCCAGCAGCCAAGATCGAGGGGGCCGCACAGATACGCAGTATTTT. It encodes CASSQDRGGRTDTQYF.

J is TRBJ2-2 and V is TRBV29-1; D possibly corresponds to TRBD1 (5 bases). Germline loops: CDR1 SQVTM, CDR2 ANQGSEA. The CDR3 consists of 14 residues. The CDR3 coding sequence is TGCACCAGGGCCCATGCGTGGGGCACCGGGGAGCTGTTTTTT. It translates to CTRAHAWGTGELFF.

V gene TRBV7-3 combines with J gene TRBJ1-5; TRBD1 matches 9 bases. The V gene's germline CDR1 is SGHTA and CDR2 FQGTGA. With 5 bases clipped from V and 4 bases from J, the junction kept 6 bases outside the gene matches. The CDR3 runs to 15 residues. Here the CDR3 reads CASSLLDRGNQPQHF. CDR3 in DNA: TGTGCCAGCAGCCTCTTAGACAGGGGGAATCAGCCCCAGCATTTT.

The chain has TRBV6-5 and TRBJ2-7; D might be TRBD1 (6 bases). Germline V gene data show CDR1 as MNHEY and CDR2 as SVGAGI. V was pared by 7 bases and J by 0 bases, with 10 bases between. This CDR3 contains 13 residues. For the CDR3, the DNA is TGTGCCAGCAAAAGGGGGATCTCCTACGAGCAGTACTTC. Amino acids: CASKRGISYEQYF.

The chain recombines TRBV27 with TRBJ2-2, with no clear D. The CDR3 length is 16 residues. V lost 2 bases and J 1 base, leaving 11 bases between the germline ends. From germline, CDR1 is MNHEY and CDR2 SMNVEV (reference sequence). CDR3 sequence (DNA): TGTGCCAGCAGTTTACAACCCCGACAGAACACCGGGGAGCTGTTTTTT. Amino acid sequence: CASSLQPRQNTGELFF.

There are a few counts of this clone. This chain joins TRBV7-8 and TRBJ2-7, with 9 bases fitting TRBD1. The length of the CDR3 is 16 residues. J was trimmed by 0 bases and V by 5 bases; bases with no gene match: 8. Germline V gene sequence: CDR1 SGHVS, CDR2 FQNEAQ. As DNA, the CDR3 is TGTGCCAGCAGCAACACGGACAGGGGCGCCTCCTACGAGCAGTACTTC. Protein sequence: CASSNTDRGASYEQYF.

About this clone: Germline and junction disagree at one end, which may indicate a read error. The gene calls are TRBV18 and TRBJ2-7; possible D gene TRBD1, 6 bases. The CDR3 extends over 13 amino acids. Germline lookup yields CDR1 KGHSH and CDR2 LQKENI. CDR3 residues: CASSPGQGIEPYF. The CDR3 coding sequence is TGTGCCAGCTCACCGGGACAAGGTATTGAGCCGTACTTC.

The CDR3 region is CASSLVQSSGGGTGTEAFF. The CDR3 region has the DNA TGTGCCAGCTCACTCGTCCAGTCCTCGGGTGGAGGGACGGGCACTGAAGCTTTCTTT. This sequence joins TRBV18 and TRBJ1-1, with D maybe TRBD1 (5 bases). The V and J ends lost 4 bases and 4 bases respectively, with 28 bases between them. The germline gives CDR1 KGHSH, CDR2 LQKENI. CDR3 length: 19 amino acids.

The V and J genes are TRBV9 and TRBJ2-1, with a weak D call TRBD2 (6 bases). The V gene lost 4 bases and the J gene lost 8 bases, with 19 bases spanning the gap. The CDR3 contains 15 residues. Looked up from germline, CDR1 is SGDLS and CDR2 is YYNGEE. CDR3 nucleotide sequence: TGTGCCAGCAGCTTGTACCGGGACTCCCTCTATGAGCAGTTCTTC. Translated: CASSLYRDSLYEQFF.

The chain joins TRBV7-2 to TRBJ1-1; D call uncertain. Deletions cut 4 bases from V and 3 bases from J, with 6 bases between. From germline, CDR1 is SGHTA and CDR2 FQGNSA. The CDR3 has 12 residues. The CDR3 is CASSWAYTEAFF. The CDR3 region has the DNA TGTGCCAGCAGCTGGGCTTACACTGAAGCTTTCTTT.

The V call is TRBV18, the J call TRBJ2-5, with D maybe TRBD2 (6 bases). Germline V gene lookup returns CDR1 KGHSH and CDR2 LQKENI. The CDR3 has 13 amino acids. Trimming cost V 4 bases and J 5 bases, with 11 bases left between them. CDR3 in DNA: TGTGCCAGCTCACAAGGAGGGGCGGAGACCCAGTACTTC. Translation: CASSQGGAETQYF. Variable domain in full (rest from reference TRBV18 and TRBJ2-5): NAGVMQNPRHLVRRRGQEARLRCSPMKGHSHVYWYRQLPEEGLKFMVYLQKENIIDESGMPKERFSAEFPKEGPSILRIQQVVRGDSAAYFCASSQGGAETQYFGPGTRLLVL.

This clone appeared a single time. CDR3 amino acids: CASSLDFAGNYGYTF. CDR3 DNA: TGTGCCAGCAGCTTAGATTTTGCGGGCAACTATGGCTACACCTTC. The chain is built from TRBV7-2 and TRBJ1-2; no definite D call. Germline CDR1 is SGHTA and CDR2 is FQGNSA. Trimming stripped 1 base from V and 2 bases from J, with 11 bases between. The CDR3 has 15 amino acids.

The chain couples TRBV5-1 to TRBJ2-2; D might be TRBD1 (5 bases). The ends were cut back, 0 bases at V and 0 bases at J, with 9 bases in the middle. This CDR3 region has 16 residues. Germline V CDR1 and CDR2: SGHRS, YFSETQ. The CDR3 nucleotides are TGCGCCAGCAGCTTGGAGGGGCACGCGAACACCGGGGAGCTGTTTTTT. Encoded protein: CASSLEGHANTGELFF.

Points on this clone: Other nucleotide sequences from this sample produce the same CDR3. The rearrangement uses TRBV5-4 and TRBJ1-3; 8 bases are shared with TRBD1. Germline assignment: CDR1 SGHNT and CDR2 YYREEE (reference sequence). This CDR3 is 14 amino acids long. V shed 3 bases and J 4 bases; nucleotides not matched to a gene: 3. Here the CDR3 DNA reads TGTGCCAGCAGCTCCCAGGGGGCGGGAAACACCATATATTTT. Its translation: CASSSQGAGNTIYF.

There are a few counts of this clone. The sample has other DNA sequences that encode this CDR3 too. The chain carries TRBV29-1 and TRBJ2-7; TRBD2 is a possible D gene (5 bases). There are 12 residues in the CDR3. V lost 3 bases, J lost 4 bases, and 10 bases lay in between. The germline V gene encodes CDR1 SQVTM and CDR2 ANQGSEA. In DNA, the CDR3 is TGCAGCGTTGAGGGAGCAGGTTACGAGCAGTACTTC. Protein: CSVEGAGYEQYF.

The genes are TRBV7-9 and TRBJ2-7, with 10 bases aligning to TRBD1. Per germline, CDR1 SEHNR and CDR2 FQNEAQ (reference sequence). V dropped 5 bases and J dropped 4; count of bases not matched to a gene: 8. CDR3 length: 15 amino acids. CDR3 residues: CASSPGTGVSYEQYF. The DNA for the CDR3 is TGTGCCAGCAGCCCAGGGACAGGGGTTTCGTACGAGCAGTACTTC.

The chain couples TRBV5-1 to TRBJ2-7, with 7 bases identical to TRBD1. Germline V gene data show CDR1 as SGHRS and CDR2 as YFSETQ. The junction had 2 bases not matched to a gene; V was cut back by 0 bases and J by 2 bases. This CDR3 spans 14 amino acids. CDR3 protein: CASSLGQGPYEQYF. For the CDR3, the DNA is TGCGCCAGCAGCTTGGGACAGGGTCCCTACGAGCAGTACTTC. The variable domain in full, with the rest retrieved from reference TRBV5-1 and TRBJ2-7, is KAGVTQTPRYLIKTRGQQVTLSCSPISGHRSVSWYQQTPGQGLQFLFEYFSETQRNKGNFPGRFSGRQFSNSRSEMNVSTLELGDSALYLCASSLGQGPYEQYFGPGTRLTVT.

The chain uses TRBV9 and TRBJ2-2; 7 bases match TRBD1. The V gene's germline CDR1 is SGDLS and CDR2 YYNGEE. The CDR3 length is 15 residues. Trimming at V came to 3 bases and at J to 1 base, leaving 3 bases not matched to a gene. For the CDR3, the DNA is TGTGCCAGCAGCGGCCGGACAGGGAACACCGGGGAGCTGTTTTTT. Its translation: CASSGRTGNTGELFF. Based on the CDR3 plus reference TRBV9 and TRBJ2-2, the full variable domain is DSGVTQTPKHLITATGQRVTLRCSPRSGDLSVYWYQQSLDQGLQFLIQYYNGEERAKGNILERFSAQQFPDLHSELNLSSLELGDSALYFCASSGRTGNTGELFFGEGSRLTVL.

In this sample, this clone turned up once. This chain joins TRBV4-1 and TRBJ2-4; 12 positions match TRBD2. Trimming at V came to 1 base and at J to 3 bases, leaving 4 bases not matched to a gene. This CDR3 is built from 17 residues. CDR1 is MGHRA, CDR2 YSYEKL, per germline. The CDR3 coding sequence is TGCGCCAGCAGCCAAGCGTGGACTAGCGGGAACAAAAACATTCAGTACTTC. It encodes CASSQAWTSGNKNIQYF.

The rearrangement joins TRBV5-1 to TRBJ2-1; 9 nucleotides line up with TRBD1. The junction had 7 bases not matched to a gene; V was cut back by 5 bases and J by 7 bases. This CDR3 is 14 amino acids long. Germline CDR1 SGHRS, CDR2 YFSETQ. The DNA for the CDR3 is TGCGCCAGCAGTTGGGGGACAGGGTCGAATGAGCAGTTCTTC. Translating it yields CASSWGTGSNEQFF.

This chain connects TRBV4-1 to TRBJ2-7; maybe TRBD1 (5 bases). The germline V gene encodes CDR1 MGHRA and CDR2 YSYEKL. Deletions cut 0 bases from V and 5 bases from J, with 14 bases between. This CDR3 has 15 residues. Here the CDR3 DNA reads TGCGCCAGCAGCCAAGATGGCCAGGGTAGGGACGAGCAGTACTTC. Amino acids: CASSQDGQGRDEQYF.

This chain joins TRBV2 and TRBJ1-2; TRBD1 matches 10 bases. The length of the CDR3 is 14 residues. Trimming removed 4 bases from V and 4 bases from J; junction bases left unmatched: 3. The germline V gene has CDR1 SNHLY and CDR2 FYNNEI. The CDR3 coding sequence is TGTGCCAGCAGTGGCCGGGACAGGGGCTATGGCTACACCTTC. Amino acids: CASSGRDRGYGYTF.